These T cell receptor beta chains were read from a single sample in a study of T cells in Graves' hyperthyroidism and ophthalmopathy. TCRdb re-called the multiplex PCR reads with MiXCR, one entry per CDR3 protein. The sample shows about 400,000 distinct CDR3 sequences, under 15% of them seen only once. Specimen: blood. All receptors derive from a woman in her 30s with Graves' hyperthyroidism. Both conserved end residues are part of each CDR3. D genes are given only for firm matches. Size tells how often a clone was seen (once, few, many) or the class of an expanded clone, and some rows leave it out.

size,V,D,J,DNA,CDR3
NA,TRBV6-1,NA,TRBJ1-2,TGTGCCAGCAGTGATCGCTGGCAGCTCTACTATGGCTACACCTTC,CASSDRWQLYYGYTF
many,TRBV3-1,NA,TRBJ1-1,TGTGCCAGCAGCCAACACGGGCAGGTGGGCACTGAAGCTTTCTTT,CASSQHGQVGTEAFF
NA,TRBV9,NA,TRBJ1-3,TGTGCCAGCAGCCTAACGACGACCTCTGGAAACACCATATATTTT,CASSLTTTSGNTIYF
few,TRBV15,NA,TRBJ1-5,TGTACCACCAGCAGTCCCGACGGAAATCAGCCCCAGCATTTT,CTTSSPDGNQPQHF
NA,TRBV7-3,NA,TRBJ2-5,TGTGCCAGCAGCACCGGAGAAGGCGCCCAGTACTTC,CASSTGEGAQYF
many,TRBV9,TRBD2,TRBJ2-1,TGTGCCAGCAGCGGAGCACCGGGACTAGCGTTAGGTGAGCAGTTCTTC,CASSGAPGLALGEQFF
few,TRBV5-1,NA,TRBJ2-2,TGCGCCAGCAGCTTGGGACAGGACACCGGGGAGCTGTTTTTT,CASSLGQDTGELFF
NA,TRBV10-2,NA,TRBJ2-7,TGCACCAGCAGTGAGTCTGCAGTGTACGAGCAGTACTTC,CTSSESAVYEQYF
few,TRBV12-3/TRBV12-4,NA,TRBJ2-3,TGTGCCAGCAGTTTGGGTCAGGGCCTCGTTACGCAGTATTTT,CASSLGQGLVTQYF
NA,TRBV5-1,NA,TRBJ2-5,TGCGCCAGCAACACAGAGCCAGAGACCCAGTACTTC,CASNTEPETQYF
few,TRBV15,TRBD2,TRBJ2-2,TGTGCCACCAGCAGAGATTTAGGACTAGAGAACACCGGGGAGCTGTTTTTT,CATSRDLGLENTGELFF
many,TRBV7-2,NA,TRBJ2-4,TGTGCCAGCAGCTCTTTCGGTGGGGGCATTCAGTACTTC,CASSSFGGGIQYF
few,TRBV30,NA,TRBJ1-5,TGTGCCTGGAGTCATCCGGATCAGCCCCAGCATTTT,CAWSHPDQPQHF
many,TRBV2,TRBD2,TRBJ2-5,TGTGCCAGCACCGGACTAGCGGGAGGGGAGACCCAGTACTTC,CASTGLAGGETQYF
few,TRBV20-1,NA,TRBJ2-7,TGCAGTGCTAGAGATCTGGCAGGGATCTCCTACGAGCAGTACTTC,CSARDLAGISYEQYF
many,TRBV6-1,NA,TRBJ2-7,TGTGCCGCGTCCCTGGGGTCGACAGCGACCTACGAGCAGTACTTC,CAASLGSTATYEQYF
NA,TRBV20-1,TRBD1,TRBJ1-2,TGCAGTGCTAGAGGTGGGGGACAGGGGGCGCGAGCCTATGGCTACACCTTC,CSARGGGQGARAYGYTF
NA,TRBV24-1,NA,TRBJ1-5,TGTGCCACCAGTCCTCCGGAGGACAATCAGCCCCAGCATTTT,CATSPPEDNQPQHF
many,TRBV11-3,NA,TRBJ1-3,TGTGCCAGCAGCTTTGGGGCGCTCTCTGGAAACACCATATATTTT,CASSFGALSGNTIYF
NA,TRBV19,TRBD2,TRBJ2-3,TGTGCCAGCAGCCAAGCGGCGGGAGCTGAAACAGATACGCAGTATTTT,CASSQAAGAETDTQYF
few,TRBV7-8,NA,TRBJ1-3,TGTGCCAGCAGCATCATATTGGGGGGTTCTGGAAACACCATATATTTT,CASSIILGGSGNTIYF
NA,TRBV15,TRBD1,TRBJ1-2,TGTGCCACCAGCAGAGATGGGGACAGGCCGTATGGCTACACCTTC,CATSRDGDRPYGYTF
few,TRBV14,TRBD1,TRBJ2-1,TGTGCCAGCAGCCGACCGGGACAGGGCTCTCGCGGGGGCCGAAATGAGCAGTTCTTC,CASSRPGQGSRGGRNEQFF
few,TRBV6-1,NA,TRBJ2-1,TGTGCCAGCAGAGTCCAGCGCGATTCCTACAATGAGCAGTTCTTC,CASRVQRDSYNEQFF
few,TRBV5-1,NA,TRBJ2-3,TGCGCCAGCAGCTTGGGGCCTATCGGGAGAGACACAGATACGCAGTATTTT,CASSLGPIGRDTDTQYF
NA,TRBV20-1,NA,TRBJ1-2,TGCAGTGCTAGAGATTCCCTCGGGCCAGCAGATGGTGGCTACACCTTC,CSARDSLGPADGGYTF
NA,TRBV27,TRBD2,TRBJ2-2,TGTGCCAGCAGTGGACGACTAGCGGGGGGCACCGGGGAGCTGTTTTTT,CASSGRLAGGTGELFF
many,TRBV6-1,TRBD2,TRBJ2-7,TGTGCCAGCCGCGGGGGGGGCTTCACCTACGAGCAGTACTTC,CASRGGGFTYEQYF
NA,TRBV4-1,NA,TRBJ2-7,TGCGCCAGCAGCCAAGATTTGGCAGAGGTCCCCTACGAGCAGTACTTC,CASSQDLAEVPYEQYF
NA,TRBV10-1,TRBD2,TRBJ2-5,TGCGCCAGCAGTGAATATAGACTAGCGGGGCAAGAGACCCAGTACTTC,CASSEYRLAGQETQYF
NA,TRBV5-1,NA,TRBJ2-2,TGCGCCAGCAGCTTAGAGCGGATATCCGGGGAGCTGTTTTTT,CASSLERISGELFF